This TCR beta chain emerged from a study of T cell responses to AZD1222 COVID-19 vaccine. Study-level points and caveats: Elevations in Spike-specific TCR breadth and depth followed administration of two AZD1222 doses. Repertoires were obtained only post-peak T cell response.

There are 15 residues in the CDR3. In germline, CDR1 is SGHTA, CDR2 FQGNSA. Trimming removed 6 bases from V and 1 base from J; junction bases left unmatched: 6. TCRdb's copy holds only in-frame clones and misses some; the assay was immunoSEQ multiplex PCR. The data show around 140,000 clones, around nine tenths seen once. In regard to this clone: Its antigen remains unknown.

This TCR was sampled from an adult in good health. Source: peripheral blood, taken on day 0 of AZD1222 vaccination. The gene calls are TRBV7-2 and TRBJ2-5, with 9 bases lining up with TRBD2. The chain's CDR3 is CASRPAGLAQETQYF. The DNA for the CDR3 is TGTGCCAGCAGACCAGCGGGACTAGCCCAAGAGACCCAGTACTTC.